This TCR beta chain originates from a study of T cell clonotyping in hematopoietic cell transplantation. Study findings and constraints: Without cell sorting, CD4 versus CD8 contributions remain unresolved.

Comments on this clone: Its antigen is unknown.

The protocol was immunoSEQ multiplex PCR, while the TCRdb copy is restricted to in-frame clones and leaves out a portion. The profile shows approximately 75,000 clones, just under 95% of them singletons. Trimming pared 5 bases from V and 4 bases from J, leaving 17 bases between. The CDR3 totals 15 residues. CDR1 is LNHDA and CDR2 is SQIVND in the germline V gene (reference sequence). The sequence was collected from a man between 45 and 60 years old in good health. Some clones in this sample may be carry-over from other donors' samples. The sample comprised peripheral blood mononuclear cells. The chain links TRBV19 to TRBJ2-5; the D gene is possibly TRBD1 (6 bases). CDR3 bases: TGTGCCAGTAGTTTCGGGACACCCTTGGGAGAGACCCAGTACTTC. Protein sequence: CASSFGTPLGETQYF.